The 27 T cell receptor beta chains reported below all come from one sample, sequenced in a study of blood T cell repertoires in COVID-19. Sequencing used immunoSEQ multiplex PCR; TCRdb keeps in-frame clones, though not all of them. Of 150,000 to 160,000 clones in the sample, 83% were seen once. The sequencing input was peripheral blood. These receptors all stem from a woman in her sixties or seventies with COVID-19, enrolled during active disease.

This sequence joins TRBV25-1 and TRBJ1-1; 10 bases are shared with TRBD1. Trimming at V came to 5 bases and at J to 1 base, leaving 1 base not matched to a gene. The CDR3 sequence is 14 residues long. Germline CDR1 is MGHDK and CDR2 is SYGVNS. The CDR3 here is CASSRQGANTEAFF. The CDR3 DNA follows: TGTGCCAGCAGTAGACAGGGGGCGAACACTGAAGCTTTCTTT.

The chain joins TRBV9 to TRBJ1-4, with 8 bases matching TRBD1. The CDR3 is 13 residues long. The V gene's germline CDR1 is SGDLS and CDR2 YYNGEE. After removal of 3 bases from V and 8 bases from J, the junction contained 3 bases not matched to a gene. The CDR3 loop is CASSADREEKLFF. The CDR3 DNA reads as TGTGCCAGCAGCGCGGACAGGGAGGAAAAACTGTTTTTT.

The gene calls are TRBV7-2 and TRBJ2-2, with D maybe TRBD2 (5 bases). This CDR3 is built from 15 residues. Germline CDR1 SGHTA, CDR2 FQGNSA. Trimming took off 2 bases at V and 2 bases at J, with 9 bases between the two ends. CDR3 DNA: TGTGCCAGCAGCTTAATTGGACTTAACACCGGGGAGCTGTTTTTT. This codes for CASSLIGLNTGELFF.

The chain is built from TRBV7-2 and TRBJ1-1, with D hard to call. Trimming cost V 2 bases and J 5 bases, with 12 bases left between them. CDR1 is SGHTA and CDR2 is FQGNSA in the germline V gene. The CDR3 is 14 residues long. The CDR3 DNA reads TGTGCCAGCAGCTTAAAATGGGCGGGGACTGAAGCTTTCTTT. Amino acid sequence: CASSLKWAGTEAFF.

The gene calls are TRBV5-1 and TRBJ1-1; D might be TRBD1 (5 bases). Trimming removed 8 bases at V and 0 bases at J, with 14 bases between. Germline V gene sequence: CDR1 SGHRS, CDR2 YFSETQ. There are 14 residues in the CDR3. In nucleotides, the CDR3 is TGCGCCAGTTCGATACAGGAGCTGAACACTGAAGCTTTCTTT. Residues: CASSIQELNTEAFF.

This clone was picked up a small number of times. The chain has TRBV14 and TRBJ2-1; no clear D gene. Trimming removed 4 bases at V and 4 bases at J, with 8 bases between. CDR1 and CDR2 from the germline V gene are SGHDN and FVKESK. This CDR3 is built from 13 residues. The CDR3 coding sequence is TGTGCCAGCAGCCCAACTGTTTACAATGAGCAGTTCTTC. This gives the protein CASSPTVYNEQFF.

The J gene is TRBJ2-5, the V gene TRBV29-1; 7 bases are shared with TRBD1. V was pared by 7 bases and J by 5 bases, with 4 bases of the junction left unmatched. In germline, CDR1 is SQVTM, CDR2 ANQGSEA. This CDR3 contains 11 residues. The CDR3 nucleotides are TGCAGCGGTGGGACAGTTGAGACCCAGTACTTC. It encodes CSGGTVETQYF.

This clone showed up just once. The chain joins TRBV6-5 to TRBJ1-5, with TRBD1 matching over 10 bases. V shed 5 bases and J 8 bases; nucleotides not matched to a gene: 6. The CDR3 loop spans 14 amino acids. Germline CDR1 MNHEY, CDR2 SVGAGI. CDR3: CASSRDRGLEPQHF. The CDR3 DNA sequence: TGTGCCAGCAGTCGGGACAGGGGCTTAGAGCCCCAGCATTTT.

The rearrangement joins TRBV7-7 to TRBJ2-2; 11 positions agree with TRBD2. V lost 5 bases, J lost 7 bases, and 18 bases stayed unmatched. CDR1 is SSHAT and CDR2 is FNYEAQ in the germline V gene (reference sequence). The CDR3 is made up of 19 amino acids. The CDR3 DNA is TGTGCCAGCAGCCCCATGCGACTAGCGGGGACCGCGAGCGGCGGGGAGCTGTTTTTT. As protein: CASSPMRLAGTASGGELFF.

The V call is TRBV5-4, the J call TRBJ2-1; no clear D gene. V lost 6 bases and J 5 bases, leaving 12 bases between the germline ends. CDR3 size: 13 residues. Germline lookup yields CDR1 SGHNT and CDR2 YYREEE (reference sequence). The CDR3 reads CASIGALNNEQFF. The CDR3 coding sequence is TGTGCCAGCATTGGAGCCCTTAACAATGAGCAGTTCTTC.

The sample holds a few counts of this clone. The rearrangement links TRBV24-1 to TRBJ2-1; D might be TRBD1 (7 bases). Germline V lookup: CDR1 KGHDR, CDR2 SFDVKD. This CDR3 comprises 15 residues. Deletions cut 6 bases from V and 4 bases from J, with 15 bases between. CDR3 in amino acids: CATSTSGGTYNEQFF. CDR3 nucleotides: TGTGCCACCAGTACCTCAGGGGGGACATACAATGAGCAGTTCTTC.

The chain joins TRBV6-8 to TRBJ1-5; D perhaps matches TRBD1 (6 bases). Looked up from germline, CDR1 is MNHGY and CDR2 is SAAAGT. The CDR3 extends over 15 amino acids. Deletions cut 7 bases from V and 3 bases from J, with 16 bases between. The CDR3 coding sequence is TGTGCCAGCATAAGGGCAGGGGCCCTCAATCAGCCCCAGCATTTT. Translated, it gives CASIRAGALNQPQHF.

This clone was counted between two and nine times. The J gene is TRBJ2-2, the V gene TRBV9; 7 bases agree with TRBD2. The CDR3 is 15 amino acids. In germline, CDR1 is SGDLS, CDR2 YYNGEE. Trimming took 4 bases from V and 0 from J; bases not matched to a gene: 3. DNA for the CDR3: TGTGCCAGCAGCTACAGCGGGACGAACACCGGGGAGCTGTTTTTT. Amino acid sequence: CASSYSGTNTGELFF.

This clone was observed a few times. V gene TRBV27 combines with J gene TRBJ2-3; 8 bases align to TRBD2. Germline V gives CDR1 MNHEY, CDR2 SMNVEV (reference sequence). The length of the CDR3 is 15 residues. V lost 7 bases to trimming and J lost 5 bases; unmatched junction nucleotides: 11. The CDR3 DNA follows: TGTGCCAGCACCCCGGGGGGGCGGATAGGAGATACGCAGTATTTT. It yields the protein CASTPGGRIGDTQYF.

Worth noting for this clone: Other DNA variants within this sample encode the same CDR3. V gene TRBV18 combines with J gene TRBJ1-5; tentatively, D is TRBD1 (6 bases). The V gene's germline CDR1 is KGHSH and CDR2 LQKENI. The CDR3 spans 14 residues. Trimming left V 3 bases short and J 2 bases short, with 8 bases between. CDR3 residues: CASSPGQGNQPQHF. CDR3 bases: TGTGCCAGCTCACCGGGACAAGGCAATCAGCCCCAGCATTTT.

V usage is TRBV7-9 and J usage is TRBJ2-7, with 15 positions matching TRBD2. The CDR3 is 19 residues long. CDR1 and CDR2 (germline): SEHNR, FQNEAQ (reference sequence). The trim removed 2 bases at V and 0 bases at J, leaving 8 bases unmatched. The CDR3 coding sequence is TGTGCCAGCAGCTTAACACTCGGGACTAGCGGGAGGAGCTCCTACGAGCAGTACTTC. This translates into CASSLTLGTSGRSSYEQYF.

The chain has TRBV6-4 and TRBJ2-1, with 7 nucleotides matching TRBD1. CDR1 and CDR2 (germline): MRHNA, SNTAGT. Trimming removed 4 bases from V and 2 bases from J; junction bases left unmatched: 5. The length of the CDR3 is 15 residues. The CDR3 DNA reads TGTGCCAGCAGTGTACAGGGGAGCACCTACAATGAGCAGTTCTTC. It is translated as CASSVQGSTYNEQFF.

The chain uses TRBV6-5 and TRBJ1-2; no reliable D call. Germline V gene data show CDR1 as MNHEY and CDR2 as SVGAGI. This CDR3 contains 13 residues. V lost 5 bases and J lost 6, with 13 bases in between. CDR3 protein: CASSLRQNHGYTF. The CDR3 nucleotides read TGTGCCAGCAGTCTCCGACAAAACCATGGCTACACCTTC.

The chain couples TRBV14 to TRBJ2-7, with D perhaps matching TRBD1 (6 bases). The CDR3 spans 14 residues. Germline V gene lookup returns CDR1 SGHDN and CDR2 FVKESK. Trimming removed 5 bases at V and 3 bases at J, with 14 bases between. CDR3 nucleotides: TGTGCCAGCAGCTACACCGGGACAAACTACGAGCAGTACTTC. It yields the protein CASSYTGTNYEQYF.

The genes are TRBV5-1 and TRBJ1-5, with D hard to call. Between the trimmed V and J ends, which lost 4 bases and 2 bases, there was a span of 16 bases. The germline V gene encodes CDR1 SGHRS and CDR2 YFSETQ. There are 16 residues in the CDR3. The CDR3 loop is CASSIGPSGGNQPQHF. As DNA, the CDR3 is TGCGCCAGCAGCATCGGTCCCTCGGGTGGCAATCAGCCCCAGCATTTT.

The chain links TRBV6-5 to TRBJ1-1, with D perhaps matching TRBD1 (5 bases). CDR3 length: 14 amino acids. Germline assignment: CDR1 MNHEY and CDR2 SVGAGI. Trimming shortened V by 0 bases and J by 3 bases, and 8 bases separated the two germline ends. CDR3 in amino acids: CASSYSRVHTEAFF. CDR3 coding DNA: TGTGCCAGCAGTTACTCCAGGGTTCACACTGAAGCTTTCTTT.

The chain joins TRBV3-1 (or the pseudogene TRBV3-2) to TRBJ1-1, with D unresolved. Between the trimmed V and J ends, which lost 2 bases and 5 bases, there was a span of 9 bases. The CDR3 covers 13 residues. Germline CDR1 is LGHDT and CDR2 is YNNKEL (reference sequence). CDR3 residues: CASSQKARTEAFF. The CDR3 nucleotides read TGTGCCAGCAGCCAAAAGGCCAGGACTGAAGCTTTCTTT.

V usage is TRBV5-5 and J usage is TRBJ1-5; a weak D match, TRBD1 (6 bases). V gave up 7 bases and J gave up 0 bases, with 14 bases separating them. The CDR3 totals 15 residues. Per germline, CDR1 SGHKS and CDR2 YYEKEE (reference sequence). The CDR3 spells CASGYRATSNQPQHF. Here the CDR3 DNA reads TGTGCCAGCGGCTACAGGGCCACTAGCAATCAGCCCCAGCATTTT.

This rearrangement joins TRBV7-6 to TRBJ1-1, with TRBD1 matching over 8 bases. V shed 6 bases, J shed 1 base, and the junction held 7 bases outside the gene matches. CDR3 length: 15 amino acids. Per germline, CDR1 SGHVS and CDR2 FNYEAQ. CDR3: CASRSEQGENTEAFF. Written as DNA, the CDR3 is TGTGCCAGCAGATCCGAACAGGGGGAGAACACTGAAGCTTTCTTT.

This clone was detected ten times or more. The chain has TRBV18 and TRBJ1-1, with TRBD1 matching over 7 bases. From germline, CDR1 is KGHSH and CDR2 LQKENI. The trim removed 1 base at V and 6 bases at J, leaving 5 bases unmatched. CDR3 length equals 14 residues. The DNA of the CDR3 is TGTGCCAGCTCACCACAGGGGGCTACGGCTGAAGCTTTCTTT. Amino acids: CASSPQGATAEAFF.

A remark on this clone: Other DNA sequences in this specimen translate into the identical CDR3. This CDR3 reads CASSQGQGSTDTQYF. In nucleotides, the CDR3 is TGTGCCAGCTCCCAGGGACAGGGCAGCACAGATACGCAGTATTTT. V gene TRBV18 combines with J gene TRBJ2-3; 9 bases align to TRBD1. The germline gives CDR1 KGHSH, CDR2 LQKENI. The CDR3 consists of 15 residues. V shed 6 bases and J 0 bases; nucleotides not matched to a gene: 4.

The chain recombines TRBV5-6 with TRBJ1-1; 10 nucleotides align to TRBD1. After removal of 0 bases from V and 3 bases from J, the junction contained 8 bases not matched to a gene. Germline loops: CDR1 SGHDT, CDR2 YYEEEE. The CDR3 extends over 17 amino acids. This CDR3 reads CASSLGQGARRDTEAFF. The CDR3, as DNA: TGTGCCAGCAGCTTGGGACAGGGGGCACGGAGGGACACTGAAGCTTTCTTT.